Listed below are T cell receptor beta chains from one sample, sequenced in a study of Graves' ophthalmopathy and Graves' hyperthyroidism. TCRdb recomputed calls from the multiplex PCR reads with MiXCR, one row per CDR3 protein. Altogether approximately 700,000 distinct CDR3 sequences are present, roughly 41% being singletons, with the ten largest covering over 2.5%. Sequencing input: peripheral blood. The receptors originated from an adult man with Graves' ophthalmopathy. Both conserved end residues are trimmed from each CDR3. The order of the fields is V gene, J gene, CDR3 protein.

TRBV12-3/TRBV12-4	TRBJ1-1	ASSTGRTEAF
TRBV5-1	TRBJ2-7	ASSLRGESYEQY
TRBV2	TRBJ2-7	ASSATRTSGTYEQY
TRBV29-1	TRBJ2-7	SVEVRWTGVYEQY
TRBV24-1	TRBJ2-5	ATSASVTVGQETQY
TRBV5-6	TRBJ1-2	ATTSVRNYGYT
TRBV10-3	TRBJ1-5	ASSKGQGNQSQH
TRBV12-3/TRBV12-4	TRBJ1-4	ASIGSGNDEKLF
TRBV2	TRBJ1-6	ASSETSGPLH
TRBV7-8	TRBJ2-5	ASSYGRDSGETQY
TRBV6-5	TRBJ1-1	ASSSRQGSTEAF
TRBV6-5	TRBJ1-2	ASSSITTGTDPDGYT
TRBV11-2	TRBJ1-4	ASSALKGSTNEKLF
TRBV9	TRBJ2-5	ASSPMGDSYEETQY
TRBV29-1	TRBJ2-5	SAWLAGQETQY
TRBV7-9	TRBJ1-1	ASNSYRGRDTEAF
TRBV27	TRBJ1-1	ASSLGTGLGTEAF
TRBV6-6	TRBJ1-5	ASSTGQGAGQPQH
TRBV11-2	TRBJ1-1	ASSQDRAGGTEAF
TRBV2	TRBJ2-3	ASSAQAGGTDTQY
TRBV25-1	TRBJ1-3	ASSESGTSSNTIY
TRBV2	TRBJ1-5	ASSEVRNQPQH
TRBV7-9	TRBJ1-1	ASSTGTGEMNTEAF
TRBV20-1	TRBJ2-6	SARDSGGVANVLT
TRBV29-1	TRBJ1-2	SSPGEGYGYT
TRBV6-5	TRBJ1-3	ASSYGLSSGNTIY
TRBV10-3	TRBJ2-7	AIYGQAGGYEQY
TRBV5-1	TRBJ1-1	ASSSRQGVNTEAF
TRBV29-1	TRBJ1-2	SVDGQVGYT
TRBV7-6	TRBJ2-2	ASRLTGAGELF
TRBV5-1	TRBJ1-2	ASSLAPGTDYGYT
TRBV9	TRBJ2-5	ASSVGVQFQETQY
TRBV10-3	TRBJ1-6	ASSFTVANSPLH
TRBV12-3/TRBV12-4	TRBJ1-1	ASRRRDRGATEAF
TRBV6-1	TRBJ2-5	ASSSPGTPGETQY
TRBV29-1	TRBJ1-1	SVARGLGAF
TRBV9	TRBJ1-5	ASSVGRGQPQH
TRBV9	TRBJ2-7	ASSAGGGGEQY
TRBV7-2	TRBJ2-7	ASSLRTSGSSYDEQY
TRBV10-3	TRBJ2-7	AISEGTGGYEQY
TRBV29-1	TRBJ2-3	SVVESSDTQY
TRBV25-1	TRBJ2-7	ANNGHQEVQQY
TRBV25-1	TRBJ2-5	ASREGGSQETQY
TRBV6-2/TRBV6-3	TRBJ2-5	ASTEGSRETQY
TRBV29-1	TRBJ1-5	SVEQNEGQPQH
TRBV10-3	TRBJ1-2	AISVTGGQEGYT
TRBV7-2	TRBJ2-7	ASSFPGNDGEQY
TRBV4-1	TRBJ1-5	ASSQEVDRGGQPQH
TRBV7-9	TRBJ2-6	ASSPRGSAANVLT
TRBV7-3	TRBJ1-5	ASSRRAAQPQH
TRBV25-1	TRBJ1-4	AYGATNEKLF
TRBV19	TRBJ2-7	ASMGPYSYEQY
TRBV5-1	TRBJ1-2	ASSWDRTGENYGYT
TRBV2	TRBJ1-5	ASRRTGYSNQPQH
TRBV7-2	TRBJ2-5	TSSLVDTSQETQY
TRBV20-1	TRBJ1-3	SAREPSGNTIY
TRBV7-9	TRBJ2-7	ASSSGAGNYEQY